A selection of T cell receptor beta chains follows, all from one sample in a study of low-dose radiotherapy and immunotherapy resistance in tumors. A single record per CDR3 protein comes from TCRdb applying MiXCR to the reads. The sample holds about 39,000 distinct CDR3 sequences, about a third seen once. The sample in question was PBMCs, obtained before treatment. The receptors were gathered from a male donor with gallbladder cancer. Both conserved end residues are part of each CDR3. Not every row has a clone size; where given, it reads once, few, many or a size class.

cdr3_aa: CASSSRDEKLFF; clone_size: many; j_call: TRBJ1-4; v_call: TRBV7-8
cdr3_aa: CASSQAGTDTQYF; clone_size: many; j_call: TRBJ2-3; v_call: TRBV4-1
cdr3_aa: CASSTTPLNEQFF; clone_size: .; j_call: TRBJ2-1; v_call: TRBV7-9
cdr3_aa: CASSSWGEGETDTQYF; clone_size: many; j_call: TRBJ2-3; v_call: TRBV4-1
cdr3_aa: CASSPMGLAGDYEQYF; clone_size: many; j_call: TRBJ2-7; v_call: TRBV7-2
cdr3_aa: CASSPAPPGSTQYF; clone_size: once; j_call: TRBJ2-3; v_call: TRBV3-1
cdr3_aa: CSVGASGSTRGTDTQYF; clone_size: .; j_call: TRBJ2-3; v_call: TRBV29-1
cdr3_aa: CAISGGTGHNQPQHF; clone_size: many; j_call: TRBJ1-5; v_call: TRBV10-3
cdr3_aa: CASSGGKGAGELFF; clone_size: .; j_call: TRBJ2-2; v_call: TRBV6-2/TRBV6-3
cdr3_aa: CASGLRLAGALAKNIQYF; clone_size: many; j_call: TRBJ2-4; v_call: TRBV12-5
cdr3_aa: CASTRGIGQGSPLHF; clone_size: many; j_call: TRBJ1-6; v_call: TRBV27
cdr3_aa: CASTPAGTALNNEQFF; clone_size: .; j_call: TRBJ2-1; v_call: TRBV28
cdr3_aa: CASSFGTGYPLYEQYF; clone_size: medium-sized; j_call: TRBJ2-7; v_call: TRBV28
cdr3_aa: CSATPSGSRAGELFF; clone_size: many; j_call: TRBJ2-2; v_call: TRBV20-1
cdr3_aa: CASNRAGANTGELFF; clone_size: medium-sized; j_call: TRBJ2-2; v_call: TRBV28
cdr3_aa: CASSWGIGRANEQFF; clone_size: .; j_call: TRBJ2-1; v_call: TRBV5-3
cdr3_aa: CASMGGVNTGELFFFFFF; clone_size: once; j_call: TRBJ2-2; v_call: TRBV29-1
cdr3_aa: CASSVWGVEPQHF; clone_size: few; j_call: TRBJ1-5; v_call: TRBV5-1
cdr3_aa: CSARVGDFEAFF; clone_size: many; j_call: TRBJ1-1; v_call: TRBV20-1
cdr3_aa: CASSLAAGAGTEAFF; clone_size: many; j_call: TRBJ1-1; v_call: TRBV27
cdr3_aa: CASGGESHRAFF; clone_size: .; j_call: TRBJ1-1; v_call: TRBV5-1
cdr3_aa: CASSLGSFGGIPNGYTF; clone_size: .; j_call: TRBJ1-2; v_call: TRBV11-2
cdr3_aa: CASSQGTSRVDEQFF; clone_size: once; j_call: TRBJ2-1; v_call: TRBV4-3
cdr3_aa: CASRVARYEQYF; clone_size: many; j_call: TRBJ2-7; v_call: TRBV2
cdr3_aa: CASERVFEAFF; clone_size: many; j_call: TRBJ1-1; v_call: TRBV2
cdr3_aa: CAWIRDRVGGSGANVLTF; clone_size: many; j_call: TRBJ2-6; v_call: TRBV30
cdr3_aa: CASTTGTGYEQYF; clone_size: many; j_call: TRBJ2-7; v_call: TRBV6-6
cdr3_aa: CASSLVRGNGYTF; clone_size: .; j_call: TRBJ1-2; v_call: TRBV5-6
cdr3_aa: CASSSLPKETQYF; clone_size: .; j_call: TRBJ2-5; v_call: TRBV21-1
cdr3_aa: CASTLAGSYEQYF; clone_size: many; j_call: TRBJ2-7; v_call: TRBV27
cdr3_aa: CASSFAHDREAYF; clone_size: many; j_call: TRBJ2-7; v_call: TRBV12-3/TRBV12-4
cdr3_aa: CASRESRAGEKLFF; clone_size: .; j_call: TRBJ1-4; v_call: TRBV28
cdr3_aa: CASSTSSYEQYF; clone_size: few; j_call: TRBJ2-7; v_call: TRBV28
cdr3_aa: CASSLRIDKNIQYF; clone_size: many; j_call: TRBJ2-4; v_call: TRBV5-1
cdr3_aa: CSARDRVSDTQYF; clone_size: many; j_call: TRBJ2-3; v_call: TRBV20-1